This T cell receptor beta chain was identified during a study of CD8 T cells in Susac syndrome. Roughly 0.5 to 1 ug RNA was reverse transcribed with random hexamers. A single record per CDR3 protein comes from TCRdb applying MiXCR to the immunoSEQ multiplex PCR reads. The sample lists approximately 100,000 distinct CDR3 sequences, about 90% occurring once. With 0 bases removed from V and 4 bases from J, the gap between germline ends came to 10 bases. Per germline, CDR1 MNHEY and CDR2 SVGEGT. The CDR3 consists of 15 residues. Sequencing was done on a sample of CD8+ T cells from PBMCs. This TCR came from a human donor in good health. The J gene is TRBJ2-1, the V gene TRBV6-2 or TRBV6-3, with D uncertain. CDR3 coding DNA: TGTGCCAGCAGTTACTCGACTCCAACTTACAATGAGCAGTTCTTC. It yields the protein CASSYSTPTYNEQFF.